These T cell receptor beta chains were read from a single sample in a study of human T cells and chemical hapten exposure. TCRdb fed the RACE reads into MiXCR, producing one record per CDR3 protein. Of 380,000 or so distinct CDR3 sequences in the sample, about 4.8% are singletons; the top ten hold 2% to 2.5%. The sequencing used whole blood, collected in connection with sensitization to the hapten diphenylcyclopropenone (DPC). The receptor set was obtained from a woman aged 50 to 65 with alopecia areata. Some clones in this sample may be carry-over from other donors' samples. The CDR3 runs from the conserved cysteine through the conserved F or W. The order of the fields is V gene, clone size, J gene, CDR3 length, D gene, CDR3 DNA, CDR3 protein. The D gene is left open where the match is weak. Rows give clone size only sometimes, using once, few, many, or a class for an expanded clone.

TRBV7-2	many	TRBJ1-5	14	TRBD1	TGTGCCAGCAGCCTAGACAGGGGCGGGGGGCCCCAGCATTTT	CASSLDRGGGPQHF
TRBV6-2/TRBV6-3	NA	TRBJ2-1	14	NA	TGTGCCAGCAGTTACCCGGGAACCCTTGCCGAGCAGTTCTTC	CASSYPGTLAEQFF
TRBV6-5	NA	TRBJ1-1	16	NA	TGTGCCAGCAGTTACTCGACCCCACAGGTGAACACTGAAGCTTTCTTT	CASSYSTPQVNTEAFF
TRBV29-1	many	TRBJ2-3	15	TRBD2	TGCAGCGTTGAACTGCTAGCGGGGGTTACAGATACGCAGTATTTT	CSVELLAGVTDTQYF
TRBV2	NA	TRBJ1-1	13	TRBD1	TGTGCCAGCGGACAGGGTAACCCTCTGGAGGCTTTCTTT	CASGQGNPLEAFF
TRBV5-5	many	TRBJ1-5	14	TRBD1	TGTGCCAGCAGCTGGACAGGGACGGGTCAGCCCCAGCATTTT	CASSWTGTGQPQHF
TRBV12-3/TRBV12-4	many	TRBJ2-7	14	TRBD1	TGTGCCAGCAGTTCCGGGACAGGGTTCTACGAGCAGTACTTC	CASSSGTGFYEQYF
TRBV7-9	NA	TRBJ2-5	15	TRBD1	TGTGCCAGCAGCCCGACGGGGACAGTACAAGAGACCCAGTACTTC	CASSPTGTVQETQYF
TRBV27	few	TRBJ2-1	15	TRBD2	TGTGCCAGCAGTTTTTCTAGCGGGTGGTACAATGAGCAGTTCTTC	CASSFSSGWYNEQFF
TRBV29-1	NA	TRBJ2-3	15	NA	TGCAGCGTTGAAGCTGGAGGGGTTCGCACAGATACGCAGTATTTT	CSVEAGGVRTDTQYF